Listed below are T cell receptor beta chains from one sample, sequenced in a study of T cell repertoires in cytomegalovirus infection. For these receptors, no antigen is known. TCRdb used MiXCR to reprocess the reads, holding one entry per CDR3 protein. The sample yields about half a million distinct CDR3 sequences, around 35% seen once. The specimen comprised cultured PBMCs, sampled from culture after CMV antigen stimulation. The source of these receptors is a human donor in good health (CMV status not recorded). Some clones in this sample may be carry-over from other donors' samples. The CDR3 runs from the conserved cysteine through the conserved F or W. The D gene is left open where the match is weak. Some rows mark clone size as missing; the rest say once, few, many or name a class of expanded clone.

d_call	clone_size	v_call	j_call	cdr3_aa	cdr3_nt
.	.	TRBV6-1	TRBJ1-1	CASGTNTEAFF	TGTGCCAGCGGGACGAACACTGAAGCTTTCTTT
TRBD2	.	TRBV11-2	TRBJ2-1	CASSLEVGLAVYNEQFF	TGTGCCAGCAGCTTAGAGGTCGGTCTAGCGGTCTACAATGAGCAGTTCTTC
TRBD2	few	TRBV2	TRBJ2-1	CASSGSGGRRDNEQFF	TGTGCCAGCAGTGGGTCGGGCGGGAGGAGGGACAATGAGCAGTTCTTC
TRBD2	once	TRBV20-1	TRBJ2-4	CSARQVGGNIQYF	TGCAGTGCTAGACAGGTCGGGGGGAACATTCAGTACTTC
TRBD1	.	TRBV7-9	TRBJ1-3	CASSFQGDTIYF	TGTGCCAGCAGCTTCCAGGGGGACACCATATATTTT
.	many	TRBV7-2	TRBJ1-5	CASSSNRNQPQHF	TGTGCCAGCAGCAGCAACAGGAATCAGCCCCAGCATTTT
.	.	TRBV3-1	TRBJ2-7	CASSPQGLVYEQYF	TGTGCCAGCAGCCCTCAAGGTCTGGTCTACGAGCAGTACTTC
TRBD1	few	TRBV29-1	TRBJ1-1	CSGGQGGGTEAFF	TGCAGCGGAGGACAGGGGGGTGGCACTGAAGCTTTCTTT
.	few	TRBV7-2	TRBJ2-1	CASSLAARRDEQFF	TGTGCCAGCAGCTTAGCAGCTAGACGGGATGAGCAGTTCTTC
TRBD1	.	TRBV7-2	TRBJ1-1	CASSDDRERRKAFF	TGTGCCAGCAGCGACGACAGGGAGCGGCGAAAAGCTTTCTTT
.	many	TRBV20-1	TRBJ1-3	CSARSGRGSGNTIYF	TGCAGTGCTAGGTCCGGGCGGGGCTCTGGAAACACCATATATTTT
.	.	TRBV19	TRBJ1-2	CASSIHRDRTYGYTF	TGTGCCAGTAGTATCCATCGAGACCGTACTTATGGCTACACCTTC
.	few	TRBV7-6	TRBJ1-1	CASSLEGGRPRAEAFF	TGTGCCAGCAGCTTAGAAGGAGGCAGGCCAAGGGCTGAAGCTTTCTTT
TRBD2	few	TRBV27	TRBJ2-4	CASRPPGLAVAKNIQYF	TGTGCCAGCAGACCCCCGGGACTAGCGGTAGCCAAAAACATTCAGTACTTC
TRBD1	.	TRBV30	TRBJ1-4	CAWSPGTANEKLFF	TGTGCCTGGAGCCCCGGGACAGCAAATGAAAAACTGTTTTTT
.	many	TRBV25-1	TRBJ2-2	CASSEFLFRGNTGELFF	TGTGCCAGCAGTGAATTTCTCTTTAGGGGTAACACCGGGGAGCTGTTTTTT
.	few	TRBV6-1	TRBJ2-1	CASTGSPGVHNEQFF	TGTGCCAGCACCGGTAGTCCGGGAGTCCACAATGAGCAGTTCTTC